Below are 15 T cell receptor beta chains sequenced from a single sample in a study of OX40 agonist ivuxolimab in advanced cancers. Method: immunoSEQ multiplex PCR; TCRdb's copy keeps in-frame clones and lacks some. The table has around 46,000 clones, 60% to 80% seen once. Material: CD4+ or CD8+ T cells sorted from blood, obtained in a trial of the OX40 agonist ivuxolimab. The receptors were gathered from an adult with an advanced solid tumor such as melanoma, head and neck, liver or kidney cancer.

The chain's CDR3 is CASSLEGFTGELFF. In nucleotides, the CDR3 is TGTGCCAGCAGCTTAGAAGGGTTCACCGGGGAGCTGTTTTTT. This rearrangement joins TRBV7-3 to TRBJ2-2; D gene unclear. Germline V gene sequence: CDR1 SGHTA, CDR2 FQGTGA. This CDR3 is built from 14 residues. V was pared by 2 bases and J by 4 bases, with 8 bases between.

This clone turned up a few times. V is TRBV7-2 and J is TRBJ2-1; D unclear. The V and J ends lost 0 bases and 1 base respectively, with 7 bases between them. The CDR3 has 15 residues. Germline-derived CDR1 and CDR2 are SGHTA and FQGNSA. The CDR3 region is CASSLAPGSYNEQFF. CDR3 bases: TGTGCCAGCAGCTTAGCCCCCGGGTCCTACAATGAGCAGTTCTTC. Together with reference TRBV7-2 and TRBJ2-1, the CDR3 gives the full variable domain: GAGVSQSPSNKVTEKGKDVELRCDPISGHTALYWYRQSLGQGLEFLIYFQGNSAPDKSGLPSDRFSAERTGGSVSTLTIQRTQQEDSAVYLCASSLAPGSYNEQFFGPGTRLTVL.

CDR3 sequence reads: CASIRVGGSHEQFF. The CDR3 DNA reads as TGTGCCAGCATTAGGGTCGGCGGGAGCCATGAGCAGTTCTTC. The chain employs TRBV7-3 and TRBJ2-1; 7 bases are a match to TRBD2. The CDR3 spans 14 residues. CDR1 is SGHTA, CDR2 FQGTGA, per germline. V trimming: 7 bases; J trimming: 8 bases; junction bases outside the gene matches: 11.

Remarks on this clone: Given a much more abundant clone one base away, this may be a read error. J is TRBJ1-2 and V is TRBV5-1; tentatively, D is TRBD1 (5 bases). The germline V gene has CDR1 SGHRS and CDR2 YFSETQ. There are 12 residues in the CDR3. Here the CDR3 reads CASSPGTDGYIF. DNA of the CDR3: TGCGCCAGCAGCCCCGGGACGGATGGCTACATCTTC.

The gene calls are TRBV6-1 and TRBJ1-2; possible D gene TRBD1, 6 bases. The CDR3 sequence is 12 residues long. The germline V and J ends were trimmed by 8 bases and 4 bases, with 11 bases remaining between them. Per the germline V gene, CDR1 is MNHNS and CDR2 is SASEGT. The CDR3 loop is CASGRGAYGYTF. CDR3 DNA sequence: TGTGCCAGCGGAAGGGGGGCCTATGGCTACACCTTC.

The chain recombines TRBV28 with TRBJ1-2; D ambiguous. Germline lookup yields CDR1 MDHEN and CDR2 SYDVKM. V shed 4 bases and J shed 8 bases, with 17 bases lying between them. The CDR3 extends over 14 amino acids. The chain's CDR3 is CASSSLRRSYGYTF. Written as DNA, the CDR3 is TGTGCCAGCAGTTCGCTCAGAAGATCCTACGGCTACACCTTC.

This sequence joins TRBV7-9 and TRBJ2-5; TRBD1 matches at 7 bases. Germline CDR1 and CDR2: SEHNR and FQNEAQ (reference sequence). The trim removed 6 bases at V and 2 bases at J, leaving 15 bases unmatched. The CDR3 totals 17 residues. The DNA of the CDR3 is TGTGCCAGCAGTCATAAGGGACAGACGATCTTACAAGAGACCCAGTACTTC. It translates to CASSHKGQTILQETQYF.

The rearrangement joins TRBV5-4 to TRBJ2-7; TRBD1 matches 8 bases. V trimming: 5 bases; J trimming: 6 bases; junction bases outside the gene matches: 7. The CDR3 consists of 13 residues. Germline V gene lookup returns CDR1 SGHNT and CDR2 YYREEE (reference sequence). Written as DNA, the CDR3 is TGTGCCAGCAGACCCTCAGGGGGCTCCGAGCAGTACTTC. This codes for CASRPSGGSEQYF.

V is TRBV28 and J is TRBJ1-4; the D gene is possibly TRBD1 (6 bases). V was shortened by 8 bases and J by 2 bases, with 30 bases between the two germline ends. Germline V gene sequence: CDR1 MDHEN, CDR2 SYDVKM. This CDR3 has 20 amino acids. The CDR3 region has the DNA TGTGCCAGCCTCCCCTTCTGGGACACAGGGCAACAAATGACTAATGAAAAACTGTTTTTT. Translated: CASLPFWDTGQQMTNEKLFF.

This chain joins TRBV25-1 and TRBJ2-1; 11 positions match TRBD2. Germline V gives CDR1 MGHDK, CDR2 SYGVNS. This CDR3 spans 18 amino acids. After removal of 6 bases from V and 7 bases from J, the junction contained 17 bases not matched to a gene. The CDR3 bases are TGTGCCAGCAGCACTCAGGGAGATAGCGGGAGGGGTAGGAATGAGCAGTTCTTC. This sequence encodes CASSTQGDSGRGRNEQFF.

In its sample, this clone ranks as medium-sized (0.01 to 0.1%). The J gene is TRBJ1-1, the V gene TRBV29-1; the D gene is possibly TRBD1 (6 bases). CDR3 length: 13 amino acids. Germline loops: CDR1 SQVTM, CDR2 ANQGSEA. V shed 5 bases and J shed 3 bases, with 13 bases lying between them. CDR3 residues: CSVPDRFDTEAFF. DNA for the CDR3: TGCAGCGTTCCCGACAGGTTTGACACTGAAGCTTTCTTT.

The chain couples TRBV28 to TRBJ1-4, with a possible D match to TRBD1 (5 bases). CDR1 and CDR2 (germline): MDHEN, SYDVKM. Trimming shortened V by 5 bases and J by 4 bases, and 14 bases separated the two germline ends. This CDR3 is 15 amino acids long. CDR3 residues: CASSMVTDVNEKLFF. The CDR3 nucleotides read TGTGCCAGCAGTATGGTGACAGACGTTAATGAAAAACTGTTTTTT.

The V gene is TRBV14, the J gene TRBJ2-5, with no clear D. V was clipped by 4 bases and J by 7 bases, with 13 bases between them. Per the germline V gene, CDR1 is SGHDN and CDR2 is FVKESK. This CDR3 comprises 13 residues. The CDR3 here is CASSLTGAGTQYF. The CDR3 region has the DNA TGTGCCAGCAGCCTCACCGGAGCTGGGACCCAGTACTTC. The whole variable domain, remainder taken from reference TRBV14 and TRBJ2-5, is EAGVTQFPSHSVIEKGQTVTLRCDPISGHDNLYWYRRVMGKEIKFLLHFVKESKQDESGMPNNRFLAERTGGTYSTLKVQPAELEDSGVYFCASSLTGAGTQYFGPGTRLLVL.

Here the CDR3 DNA reads TGTGCCAGCAGTCACCCGACTAGCGGGAGTCGGAATACGCAGTATTTT. Encoded protein: CASSHPTSGSRNTQYF. The chain has TRBV28 and TRBJ2-3, with 12 bases lining up with TRBD2. J gave up 7 bases and V 5 bases, and 10 bases lay outside the gene matches. This CDR3 comprises 16 residues. Germline V lookup: CDR1 MDHEN, CDR2 SYDVKM.

This chain joins TRBV29-1 and TRBJ2-3, with TRBD1 matching over 9 bases. J lost 0 bases, V lost 2 bases, and 6 bases had no gene match. The CDR3 is 16 amino acids. Germline CDR1 reads SQVTM; CDR2 reads ANQGSEA. CDR3 coding DNA: TGCAGCGTTGAACGTCGACAGGGGGGTAGCACAGATACGCAGTATTTT. Its protein is CSVERRQGGSTDTQYF.